This T cell receptor beta chain was identified in a study of regulatory dendritic cells for organ transplantation. Germline V gene lookup returns CDR1 MNHEY and CDR2 SMNVEV (reference sequence). This CDR3 is 17 amino acids long. After removal of 10 bases from V and 1 base from J, the junction contained 14 bases not matched to a gene. Sorted T cells were CFSE-labeled and cultured roughly five days with allogeneic regulatory or mature dendritic cells at 1:10. A remark on this clone: The target antigen is unknown.

Here immunoSEQ multiplex PCR was the method, and the copy in TCRdb shows in-frame clones only, minus some. Of about 11,000 clones listed, 65% to 80% are singletons. Whole-study results and caveats: Mature dendritic cells appeared to drive more memory CD8+ clonal expansion than regulatory ones.

The sequence came from a human donor in good health. The chain recombines TRBV27 with TRBJ2-1, with 9 bases matching TRBD1. Sequencing was done on a sample of memory CD4+ T cells from blood cultured with regulatory dendritic cells. Documented subset: CD45RO+ memory T cells. The CDR3 DNA is TGTGCCACTCATCCGCTACAGGGGGCGCGGTCCTACAATGAGCAGTTCTTC. This encodes CATHPLQGARSYNEQFF.